This T cell receptor (beta chain) derives from a study of blood T cell repertoires in COVID-19. Study-level background: Spain, Italy and the United States supplied samples that represented acute and convalescent COVID-19.

In the authors' methods: Nucleated cell counts were estimated from reference gene primer amplification. Sequencing used immunoSEQ multiplex PCR; TCRdb keeps in-frame clones, though not all of them. The V and J calls and clone size come from that table; D and trimming were worked out from the DNA. Of 200,000 or so clones listed, 65% to 85% are singletons. The CDR3 consists of 15 residues. V was pared by 0 bases and J by 0 bases, with 7 bases between. CDR1 and CDR2 (germline): SGHRS, YFSETQ. V and J are TRBV5-1 and TRBJ2-1; weak D call: TRBD2 (5 bases). The clonotype comes from a man between 60 and 70 years old with active or convalescent COVID-19. The sample was peripheral blood. The CDR3 bases are TGCGCCAGCAGCTTGGCCGGGGTCTCCTACAATGAGCAGTTCTTC. It specifies CASSLAGVSYNEQFF. The full variable domain, with the rest looked up from reference TRBV5-1 and TRBJ2-1, is KAGVTQTPRYLIKTRGQQVTLSCSPISGHRSVSWYQQTPGQGLQFLFEYFSETQRNKGNFPGRFSGRQFSNSRSEMNVSTLELGDSALYLCASSLAGVSYNEQFFGPGTRLTVL.